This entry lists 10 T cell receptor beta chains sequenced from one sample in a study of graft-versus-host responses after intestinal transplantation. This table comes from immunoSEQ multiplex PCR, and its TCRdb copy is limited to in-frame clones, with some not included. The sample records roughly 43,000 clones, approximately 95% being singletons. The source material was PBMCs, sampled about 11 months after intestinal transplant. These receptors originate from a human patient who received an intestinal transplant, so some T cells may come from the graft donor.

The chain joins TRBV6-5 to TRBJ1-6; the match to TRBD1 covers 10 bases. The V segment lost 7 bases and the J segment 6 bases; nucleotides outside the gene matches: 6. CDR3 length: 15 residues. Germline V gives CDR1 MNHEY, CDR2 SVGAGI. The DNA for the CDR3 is TGTGCCAGCAATATACGACAGGGGGCTAATTCACCCCTCCACTTT. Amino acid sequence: CASNIRQGANSPLHF.

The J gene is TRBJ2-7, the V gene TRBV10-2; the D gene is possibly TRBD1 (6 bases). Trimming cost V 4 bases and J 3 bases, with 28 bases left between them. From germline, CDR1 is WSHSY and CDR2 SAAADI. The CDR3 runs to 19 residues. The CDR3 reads CASSVGPPGLQGRIYEQYF. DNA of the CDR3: TGCGCCAGCAGTGTGGGACCCCCCGGATTACAGGGAAGAATCTACGAGCAGTACTTC.

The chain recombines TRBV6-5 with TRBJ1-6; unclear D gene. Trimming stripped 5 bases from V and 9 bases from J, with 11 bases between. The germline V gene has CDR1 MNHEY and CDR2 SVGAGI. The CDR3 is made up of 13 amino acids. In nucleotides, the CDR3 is TGTGCCAGCAGTGTTTCTATCGGTTCACCCCTCCACTTT. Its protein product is CASSVSIGSPLHF.

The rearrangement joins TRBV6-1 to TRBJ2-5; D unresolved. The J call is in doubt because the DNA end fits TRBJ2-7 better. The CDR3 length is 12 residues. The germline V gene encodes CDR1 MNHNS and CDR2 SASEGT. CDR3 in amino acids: CASSGFTYEQYF. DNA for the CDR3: TGTGCCAGCAGCGGCTTTACCTACGAGCAGTACTTC.

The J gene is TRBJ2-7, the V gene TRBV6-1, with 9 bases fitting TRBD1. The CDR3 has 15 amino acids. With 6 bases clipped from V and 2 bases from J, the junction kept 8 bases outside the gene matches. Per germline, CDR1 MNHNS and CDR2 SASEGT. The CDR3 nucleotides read TGTGCCAGCAGGGCGGACAGGGGAGGGACCTACGAGCAGTACTTC. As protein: CASRADRGGTYEQYF.

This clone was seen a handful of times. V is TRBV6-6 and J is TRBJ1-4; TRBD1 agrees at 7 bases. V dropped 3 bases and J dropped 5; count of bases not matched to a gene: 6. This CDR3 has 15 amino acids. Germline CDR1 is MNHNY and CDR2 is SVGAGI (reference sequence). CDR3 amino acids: CASSYPSGQNEKLFF. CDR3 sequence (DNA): TGTGCCAGCAGTTATCCTTCGGGACAGAATGAAAAACTGTTTTTT.

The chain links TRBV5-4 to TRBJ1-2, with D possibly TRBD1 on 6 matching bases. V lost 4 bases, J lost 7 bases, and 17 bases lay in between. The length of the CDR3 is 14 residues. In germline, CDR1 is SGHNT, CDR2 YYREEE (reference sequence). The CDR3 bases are TGTGCCAGCAGCGGATCGGGGGGCTTAACTGGCTACACCTTC. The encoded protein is CASSGSGGLTGYTF. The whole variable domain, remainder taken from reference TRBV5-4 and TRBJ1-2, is ETGVTQSPTHLIKTRGQQVTLRCSSQSGHNTVSWYQQALGQGPQFIFQYYREEENGRGNFPPRFSGLQFPNYSSELNVNALELDDSALYLCASSGSGGLTGYTFGSGTRLTVV.

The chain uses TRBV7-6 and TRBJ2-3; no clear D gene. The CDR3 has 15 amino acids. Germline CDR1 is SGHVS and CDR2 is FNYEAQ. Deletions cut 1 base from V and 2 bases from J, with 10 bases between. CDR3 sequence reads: CASSLEVYLTDTQYF. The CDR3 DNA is TGTGCCAGCAGCTTAGAGGTCTACCTCACAGATACGCAGTATTTT. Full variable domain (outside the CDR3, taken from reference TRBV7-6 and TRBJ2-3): GAGVSQSPRYKVTKRGQDVALRCDPISGHVSLYWYRQALGQGPEFLTYFNYEAQQDKSGLPNDRFSAERPEGSISTLTIQRTEQRDSAMYRCASSLEVYLTDTQYFGPGTRLTVL.

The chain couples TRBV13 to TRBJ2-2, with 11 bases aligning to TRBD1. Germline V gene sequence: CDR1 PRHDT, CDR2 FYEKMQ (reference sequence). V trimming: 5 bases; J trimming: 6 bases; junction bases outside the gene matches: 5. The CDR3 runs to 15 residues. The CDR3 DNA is TGTGCCAGCAGCACCGGGACAGGGGGGCCCGGGGAGCTGTTTTTT. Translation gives CASSTGTGGPGELFF.

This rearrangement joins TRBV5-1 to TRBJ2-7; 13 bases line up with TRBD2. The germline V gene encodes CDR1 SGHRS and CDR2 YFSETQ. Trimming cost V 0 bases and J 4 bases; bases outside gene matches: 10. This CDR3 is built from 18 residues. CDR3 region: CASSLASGLAGAKYEQYF. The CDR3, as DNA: TGCGCCAGCAGCTTGGCTTCCGGACTAGCGGGGGCGAAATACGAGCAGTACTTC.